This TCR beta chain was sequenced for a study of cytomegalovirus exposure and HLA in healthy donors. Study-wide results and caveats: A later look showed TCR association rates differing by HLA locus, highest for DRB1 and lowest for HLA-C. A later analysis linked a missense variant in DCLRE1C to the trimming of TCR beta V and J genes. The presence/absence work took it that sequencing depth was about the same across donors.

The primer mix had 60 Vbeta and 13 Jbeta primers. Some clones are missing from TCRdb's copy, which holds only in-frame ones; the method was immunoSEQ multiplex PCR. The sample carries 150,000 to 200,000 clones, 76% recorded once. About this clone: Its antigen is undetermined. A read error may account for a junction end that differs from germline.

Germline CDR1 reads SEHNR; CDR2 reads FQNEAQ (reference sequence). CDR3 length equals 12 residues. This clonotype was obtained from a man between 18 and 35 years old in good health and CMV-seronegative. The sequencing sample was made of PBMCs. This chain joins TRBV7-9 and TRBJ2-4; 7 bases are a match to TRBD2. The CDR3 DNA reads TGTGCCAGCAGCCCCCTTGGACTAGAGCCCTTCTTC. This encodes CASSPLGLEPFF.